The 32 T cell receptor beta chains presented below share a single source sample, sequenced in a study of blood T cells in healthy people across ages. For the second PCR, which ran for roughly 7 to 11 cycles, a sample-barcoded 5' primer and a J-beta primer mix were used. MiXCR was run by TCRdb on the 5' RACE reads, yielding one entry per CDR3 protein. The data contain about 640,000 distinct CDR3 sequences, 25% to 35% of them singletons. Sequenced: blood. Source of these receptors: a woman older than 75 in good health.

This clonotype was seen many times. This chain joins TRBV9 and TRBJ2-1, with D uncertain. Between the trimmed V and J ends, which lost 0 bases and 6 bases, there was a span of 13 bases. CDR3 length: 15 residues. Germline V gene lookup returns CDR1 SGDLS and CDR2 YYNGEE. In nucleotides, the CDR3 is TGTGCCAGCAGCGTAGGAGGTAGGGTTGGCAATGAGCAGTTCTTC. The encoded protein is CASSVGGRVGNEQFF.

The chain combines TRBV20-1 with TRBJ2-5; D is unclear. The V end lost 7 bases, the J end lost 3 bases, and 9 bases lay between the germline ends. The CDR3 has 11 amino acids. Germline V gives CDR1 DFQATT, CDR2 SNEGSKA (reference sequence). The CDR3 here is CSGFQKETQYF. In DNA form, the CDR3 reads TGCAGTGGATTTCAGAAAGAGACCCAGTACTTC.

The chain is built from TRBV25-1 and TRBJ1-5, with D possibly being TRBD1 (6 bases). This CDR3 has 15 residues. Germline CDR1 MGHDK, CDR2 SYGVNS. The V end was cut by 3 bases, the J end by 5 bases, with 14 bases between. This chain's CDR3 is CASSDVRTADQPQHF. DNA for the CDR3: TGTGCCAGCAGTGATGTCCGGACAGCGGATCAGCCCCAGCATTTT.

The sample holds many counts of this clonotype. In DNA form, the CDR3 reads TGTGCCAGCAAGGGGGAGGGATCCTACAATGAGCAGTTCTTC. Residues: CASKGEGSYNEQFF. The chain has TRBV6-6 and TRBJ2-1; D is perhaps TRBD2 (7 bases). This CDR3 contains 14 residues. V was trimmed by 7 bases and J by 1 base, leaving 11 bases between them. In germline, CDR1 is MNHNY, CDR2 SVGAGI (reference sequence).

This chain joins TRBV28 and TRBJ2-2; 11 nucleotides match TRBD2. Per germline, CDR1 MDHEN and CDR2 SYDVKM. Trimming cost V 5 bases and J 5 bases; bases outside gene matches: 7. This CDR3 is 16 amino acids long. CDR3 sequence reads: CASSPRLAGSTGELFF. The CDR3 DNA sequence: TGTGCCAGCAGTCCCCGACTAGCGGGAAGTACCGGGGAGCTGTTTTTT.

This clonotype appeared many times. CDR3 nucleotide sequence: TGTGCCAGCAGTTTAGACGGCCCAGGGGGCCCCACTGAAGCTTTCTTT. Translation gives CASSLDGPGGPTEAFF. The chain carries TRBV12-3 or TRBV12-4 and TRBJ1-1; 8 bases line up with TRBD1. V shed 1 base, J shed 4 bases, and the junction held 8 bases outside the gene matches. This CDR3 has 16 residues.

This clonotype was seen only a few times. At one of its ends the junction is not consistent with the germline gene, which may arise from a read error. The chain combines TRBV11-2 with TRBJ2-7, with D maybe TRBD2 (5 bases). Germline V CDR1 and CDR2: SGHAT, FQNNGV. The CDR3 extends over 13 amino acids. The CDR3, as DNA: TGTACCAGCAGCTTAGGGAGAAGCTACGAGCAGTACTTC. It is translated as CTSSLGRSYEQYF. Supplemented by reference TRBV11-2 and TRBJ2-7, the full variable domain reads EAGVAQSPRYKIIEKRQSVAFWCNPISGHATLYWYQQILGQGPKLLIQFQNNGVVDDSQLPKDRFSAERLKGVDSTLKIQPAKLEDSAVYLCTSSLGRSYEQYFGPGTRLTVT.

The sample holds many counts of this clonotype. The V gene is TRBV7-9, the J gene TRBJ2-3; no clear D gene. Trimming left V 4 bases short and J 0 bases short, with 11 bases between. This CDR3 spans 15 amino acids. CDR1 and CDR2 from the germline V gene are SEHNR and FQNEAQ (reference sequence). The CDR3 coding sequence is TGTGCCAGCAGCTGGTTGGCGCCTAGCACAGATACGCAGTATTTT. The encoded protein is CASSWLAPSTDTQYF.

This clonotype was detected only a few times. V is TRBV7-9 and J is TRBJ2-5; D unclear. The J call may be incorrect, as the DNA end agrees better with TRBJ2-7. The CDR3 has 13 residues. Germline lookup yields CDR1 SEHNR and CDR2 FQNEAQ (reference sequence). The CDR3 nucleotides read TGTGCCAGCAGCTTAGAAGTGTGGGGCGAGCAGTACTTC. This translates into CASSLEVWGEQYF.

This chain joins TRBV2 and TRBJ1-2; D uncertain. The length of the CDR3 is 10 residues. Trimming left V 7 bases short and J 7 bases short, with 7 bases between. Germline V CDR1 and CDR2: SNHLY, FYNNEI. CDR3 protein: CASNTPGYTF. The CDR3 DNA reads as TGTGCCAGCAACACTCCTGGCTACACCTTC.

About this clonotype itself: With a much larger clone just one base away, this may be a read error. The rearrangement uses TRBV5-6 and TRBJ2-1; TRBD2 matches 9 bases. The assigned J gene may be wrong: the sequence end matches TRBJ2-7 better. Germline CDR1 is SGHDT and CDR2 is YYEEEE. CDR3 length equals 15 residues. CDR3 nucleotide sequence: TGTGCCAGCAGCTTGGCTAGCGGGATTTACAATGAGCAGTACTTC. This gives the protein CASSLASGIYNEQYF.

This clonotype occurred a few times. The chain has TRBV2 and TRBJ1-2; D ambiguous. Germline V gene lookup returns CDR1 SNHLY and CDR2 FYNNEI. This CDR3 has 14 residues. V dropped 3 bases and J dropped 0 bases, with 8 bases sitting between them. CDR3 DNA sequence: TGTGCCAGCAGTGACACACCGGCTAACTATGGCTACACCTTC. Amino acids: CASSDTPANYGYTF.

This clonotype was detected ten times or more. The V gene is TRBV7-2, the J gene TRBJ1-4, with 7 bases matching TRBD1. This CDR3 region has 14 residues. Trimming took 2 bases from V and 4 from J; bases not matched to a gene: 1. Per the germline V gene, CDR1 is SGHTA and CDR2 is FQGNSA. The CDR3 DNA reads TGTGCCAGCAGCTTAAGACAGGGTAATGAAAAACTGTTTTTT. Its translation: CASSLRQGNEKLFF.

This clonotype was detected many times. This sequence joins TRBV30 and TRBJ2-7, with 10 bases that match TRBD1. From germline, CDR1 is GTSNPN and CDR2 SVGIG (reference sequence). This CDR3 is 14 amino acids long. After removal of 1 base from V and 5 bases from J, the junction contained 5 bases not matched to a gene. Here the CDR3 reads CAWSGGQGWHEQYF. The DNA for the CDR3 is TGTGCCTGGAGTGGGGGACAGGGGTGGCACGAGCAGTACTTC. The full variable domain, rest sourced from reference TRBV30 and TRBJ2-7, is SQTIHQWPATLVQPVGSPLSLECTVEGTSNPNLYWYRQAAGRGLQLLFYSVGIGQISSEVPQNLSASRPQDRQFILSSKKLLLSDSGFYLCAWSGGQGWHEQYFGPGTRLTVT.

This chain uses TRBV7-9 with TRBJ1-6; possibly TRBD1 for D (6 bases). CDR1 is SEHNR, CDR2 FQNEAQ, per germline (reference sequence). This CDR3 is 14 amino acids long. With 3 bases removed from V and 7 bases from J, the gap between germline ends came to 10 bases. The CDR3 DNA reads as TGTGCCAGCAGCTTGGACAGCCCCAATTCACCCCTCCACTTT. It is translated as CASSLDSPNSPLHF.

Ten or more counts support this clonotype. CDR3 protein: CASSSRRDQPQHF. CDR3 in DNA: TGTGCCAGCAGCTCCAGGAGAGATCAGCCCCAGCATTTT. V and J are TRBV7-2 and TRBJ1-5; D unresolved. The CDR3 length is 13 residues. V shed 4 bases and J shed 5 bases, with 9 bases lying between them. Germline CDR1 is SGHTA and CDR2 is FQGNSA.

The chain's CDR3 is CSVGLAREQYF. The CDR3 region has the DNA TGCAGCGTGGGACTAGCTAGAGAGCAGTACTTC. The V call is TRBV29-1, the J call TRBJ2-5, with 9 bases aligning to TRBD2. Germline V gene lookup returns CDR1 SQVTM and CDR2 ANQGSEA. V shed 6 bases and J 11 bases; nucleotides not matched to a gene: 7. CDR3 length equals 11 residues.

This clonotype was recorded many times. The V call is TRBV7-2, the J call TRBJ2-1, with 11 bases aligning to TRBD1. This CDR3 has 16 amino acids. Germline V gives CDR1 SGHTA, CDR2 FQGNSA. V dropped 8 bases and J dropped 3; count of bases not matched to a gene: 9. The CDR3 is CASLPFGTGGYNEQFF. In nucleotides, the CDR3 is TGTGCCAGCCTACCCTTCGGGACAGGGGGCTACAATGAGCAGTTCTTC.

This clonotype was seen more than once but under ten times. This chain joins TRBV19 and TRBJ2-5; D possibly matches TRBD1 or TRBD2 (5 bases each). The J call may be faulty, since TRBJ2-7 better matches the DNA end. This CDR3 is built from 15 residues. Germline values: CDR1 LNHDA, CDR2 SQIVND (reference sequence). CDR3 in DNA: TGTGCCAGTAGTTTTGGGACGGAGAACCAGGACGAGCAGTACTTC. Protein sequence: CASSFGTENQDEQYF.

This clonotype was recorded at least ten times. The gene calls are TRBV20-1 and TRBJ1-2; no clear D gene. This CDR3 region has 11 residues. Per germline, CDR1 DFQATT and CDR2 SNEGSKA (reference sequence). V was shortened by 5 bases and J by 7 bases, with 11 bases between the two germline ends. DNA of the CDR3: TGCAGTGCTGCTATCCAGGTTGGCTACACCTTC. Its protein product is CSAAIQVGYTF.

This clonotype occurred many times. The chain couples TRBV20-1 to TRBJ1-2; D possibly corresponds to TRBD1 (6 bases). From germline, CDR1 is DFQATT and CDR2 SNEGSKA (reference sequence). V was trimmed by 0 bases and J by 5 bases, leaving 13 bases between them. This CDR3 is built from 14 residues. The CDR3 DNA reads TGCAGTGCTAGAGATAACAGGGTGGGTTATGGCTACACCTTC. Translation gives CSARDNRVGYGYTF.

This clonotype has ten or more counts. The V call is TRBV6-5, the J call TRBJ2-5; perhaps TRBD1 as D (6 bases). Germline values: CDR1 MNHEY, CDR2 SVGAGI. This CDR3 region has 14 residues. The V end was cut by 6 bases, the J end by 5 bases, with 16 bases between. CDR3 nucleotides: TGTGCCAGCAGACAACAGGGTTTTGAGGAGACCCAGTACTTC. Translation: CASRQQGFEETQYF.

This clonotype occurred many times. CDR3 loop: CASSQIRDIFYEQYF. The CDR3 DNA follows: TGTGCCAGCAGCCAAATCCGGGACATCTTCTACGAGCAGTACTTC. The chain links TRBV5-6 to TRBJ2-7; D may be TRBD1 (6 bases). V was trimmed by 4 bases and J by 3 bases, leaving 17 bases between them. Germline assignment: CDR1 SGHDT and CDR2 YYEEEE. The CDR3 consists of 15 residues.

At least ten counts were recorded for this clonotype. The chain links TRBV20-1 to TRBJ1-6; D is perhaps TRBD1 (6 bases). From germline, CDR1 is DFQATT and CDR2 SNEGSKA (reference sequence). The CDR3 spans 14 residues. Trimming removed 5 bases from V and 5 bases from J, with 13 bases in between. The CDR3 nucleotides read TGCAGTGCTTTGTGGGGGGCGGATAATTCACCCCTCCACTTT. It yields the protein CSALWGADNSPLHF.

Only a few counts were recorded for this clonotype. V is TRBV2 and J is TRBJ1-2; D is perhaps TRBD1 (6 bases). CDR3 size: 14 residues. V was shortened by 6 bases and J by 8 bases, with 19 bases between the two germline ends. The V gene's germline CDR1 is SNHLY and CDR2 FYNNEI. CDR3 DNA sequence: TGTGCCAGCAGCCTCTTTGAGGACAGCGGAGGCTACACCTTC. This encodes CASSLFEDSGGYTF.

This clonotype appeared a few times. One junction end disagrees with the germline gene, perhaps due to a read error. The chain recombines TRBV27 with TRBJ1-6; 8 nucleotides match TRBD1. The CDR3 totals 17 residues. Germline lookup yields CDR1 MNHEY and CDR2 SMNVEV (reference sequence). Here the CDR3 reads CASSLLRQGTFNPPLHF. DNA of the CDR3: TGTGCCAGCAGTTTATTGAGACAGGGGACTTTTAATCCACCCCTCCACTTT.

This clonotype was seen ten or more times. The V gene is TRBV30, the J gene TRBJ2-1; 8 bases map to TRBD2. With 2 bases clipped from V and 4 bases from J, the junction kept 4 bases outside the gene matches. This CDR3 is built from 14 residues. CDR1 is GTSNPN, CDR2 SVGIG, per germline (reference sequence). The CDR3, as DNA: TGTGCCTGGAGTTCGGGGGGGCGGTACAATGAGCAGTTCTTC. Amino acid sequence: CAWSSGGRYNEQFF.

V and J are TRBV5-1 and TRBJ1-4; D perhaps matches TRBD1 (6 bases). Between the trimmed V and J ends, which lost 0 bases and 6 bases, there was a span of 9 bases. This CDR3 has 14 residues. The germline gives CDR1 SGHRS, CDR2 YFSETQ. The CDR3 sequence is CASSLEQGYEKLFF. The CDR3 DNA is TGCGCCAGCAGCTTGGAGCAGGGGTATGAAAAACTGTTTTTT.

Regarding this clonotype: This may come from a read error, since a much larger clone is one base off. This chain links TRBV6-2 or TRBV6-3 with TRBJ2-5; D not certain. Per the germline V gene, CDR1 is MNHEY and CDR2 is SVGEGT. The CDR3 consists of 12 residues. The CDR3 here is CAGRRLQETQYF. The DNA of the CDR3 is TGTGCCGGCAGGAGACTCCAAGAGACCCAGTACTTC.

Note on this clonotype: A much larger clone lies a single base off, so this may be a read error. CDR3 DNA sequence: TGTGCCAGCAGTCAAGGGTGGGAAAACATTCGGTACTTC. This encodes CASSQGWENIRYF. The chain couples TRBV6-1 to TRBJ2-7, with unresolved D. This CDR3 has 13 residues. V was cut by 5 bases and J by 12 bases, with 20 bases left in between. The germline V gene has CDR1 MNHNS and CDR2 SASEGT.

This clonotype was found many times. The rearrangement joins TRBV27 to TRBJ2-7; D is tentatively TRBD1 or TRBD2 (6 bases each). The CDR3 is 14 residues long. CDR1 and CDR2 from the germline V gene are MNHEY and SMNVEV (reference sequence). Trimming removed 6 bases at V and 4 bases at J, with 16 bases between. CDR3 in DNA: TGTGCCAGCAGACGACAGGCCGGGGGTTACGAGCAGTACTTC. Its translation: CASRRQAGGYEQYF.

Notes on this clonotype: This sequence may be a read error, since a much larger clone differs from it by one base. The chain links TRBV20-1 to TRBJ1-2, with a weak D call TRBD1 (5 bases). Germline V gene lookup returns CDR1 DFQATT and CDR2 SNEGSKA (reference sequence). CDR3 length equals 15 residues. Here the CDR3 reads CSARDDTGPNCGYTF. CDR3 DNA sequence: TGCAGTGCTAGAGATGATACAGGCCCCAACTGTGGCTACACCTTC.